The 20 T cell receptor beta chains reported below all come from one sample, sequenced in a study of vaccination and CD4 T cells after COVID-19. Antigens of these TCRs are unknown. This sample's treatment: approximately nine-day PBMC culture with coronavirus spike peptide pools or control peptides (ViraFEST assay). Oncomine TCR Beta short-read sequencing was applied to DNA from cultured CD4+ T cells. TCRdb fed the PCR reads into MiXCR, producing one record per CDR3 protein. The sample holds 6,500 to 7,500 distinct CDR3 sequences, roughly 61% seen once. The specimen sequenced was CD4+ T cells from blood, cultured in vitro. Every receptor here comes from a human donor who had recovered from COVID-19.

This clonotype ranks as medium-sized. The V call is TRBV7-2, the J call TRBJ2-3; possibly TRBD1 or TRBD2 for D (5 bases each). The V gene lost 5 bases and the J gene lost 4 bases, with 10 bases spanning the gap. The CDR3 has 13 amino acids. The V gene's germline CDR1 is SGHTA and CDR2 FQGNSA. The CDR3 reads CASSAVGPDTQYF. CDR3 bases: TGTGCCAGCAGCGCAGTGGGACCAGATACGCAGTATTTT.

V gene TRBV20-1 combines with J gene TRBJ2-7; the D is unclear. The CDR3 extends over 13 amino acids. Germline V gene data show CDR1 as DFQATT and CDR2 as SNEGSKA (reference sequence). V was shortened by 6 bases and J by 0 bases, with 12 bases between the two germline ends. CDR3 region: CSATTLDSYEQYF. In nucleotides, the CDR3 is TGCAGTGCCACCACCCTCGACTCCTACGAGCAGTACTTC.

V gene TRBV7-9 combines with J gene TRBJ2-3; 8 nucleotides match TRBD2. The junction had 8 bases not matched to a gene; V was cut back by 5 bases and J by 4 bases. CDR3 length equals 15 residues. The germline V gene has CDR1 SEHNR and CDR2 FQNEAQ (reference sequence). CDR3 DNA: TGTGCCAGCAGCCGCAAACGGGGGGGCCCAGATACGCAGTATTTT. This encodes CASSRKRGGPDTQYF.

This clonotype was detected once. This chain's CDR3 is CASSETLAGNAYEQYF. CDR3 nucleotide sequence: TGTGCCAGCAGTGAAACGCTAGCAGGGAACGCCTACGAGCAGTACTTC. J is TRBJ2-7 and V is TRBV25-1; D tentatively fits TRBD1 or TRBD2 (5 bases each). The germline V gene has CDR1 MGHDK and CDR2 SYGVNS. This CDR3 region has 16 residues. Trimming cost V 2 bases and J 2 bases, with 16 bases left between them.

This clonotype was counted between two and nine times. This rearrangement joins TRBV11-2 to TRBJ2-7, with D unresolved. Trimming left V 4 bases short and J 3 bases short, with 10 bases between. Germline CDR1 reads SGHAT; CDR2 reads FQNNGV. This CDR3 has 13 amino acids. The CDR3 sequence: CASSYSTGYEQYF. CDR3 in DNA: TGTGCCAGCAGCTATTCGACGGGCTACGAGCAGTACTTC.

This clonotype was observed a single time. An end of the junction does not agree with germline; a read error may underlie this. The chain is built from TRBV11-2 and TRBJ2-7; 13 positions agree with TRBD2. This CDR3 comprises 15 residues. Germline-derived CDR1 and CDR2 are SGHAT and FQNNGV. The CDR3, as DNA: TGTGCCAGCAGATTAGGACTAGCGGGGGACTACGAGCAGTACTTC. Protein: CASRLGLAGDYEQYF. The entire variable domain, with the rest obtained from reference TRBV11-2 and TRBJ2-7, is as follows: EAGVAQSPRYKIIEKRQSVAFWCNPISGHATLYWYQQILGQGPKLLIQFQNNGVVDDSQLPKDRFSAERLKGVDSTLKIQPAKLEDSAVYLCASRLGLAGDYEQYFGPGTRLTVT.

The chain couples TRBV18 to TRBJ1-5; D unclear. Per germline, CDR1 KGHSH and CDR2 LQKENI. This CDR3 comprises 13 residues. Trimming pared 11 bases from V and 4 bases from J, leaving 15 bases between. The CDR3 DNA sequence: TGTGCCGGTGCCAATACCCAGAATCAGCCCCAGCATTTT. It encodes CAGANTQNQPQHF.

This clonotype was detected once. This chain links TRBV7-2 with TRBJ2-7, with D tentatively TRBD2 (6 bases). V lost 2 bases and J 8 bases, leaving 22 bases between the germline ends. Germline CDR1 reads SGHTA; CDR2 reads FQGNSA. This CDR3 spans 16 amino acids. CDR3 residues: CASSLSLSAGRSQQYF. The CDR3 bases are TGTGCCAGCAGCTTATCTCTCTCAGCGGGTAGGTCTCAGCAGTACTTC.

The CDR3 bases are TGCAGTGCAACATCGGGGACCAACACCGGGGAGCTGTTTTTT. Protein: CSATSGTNTGELFF. This rearrangement joins TRBV20-1 to TRBJ2-2; the D gene could be TRBD1 or TRBD2 (5 bases each). This CDR3 contains 14 residues. Germline loops: CDR1 DFQATT, CDR2 SNEGSKA (reference sequence). V lost 6 bases, J lost 2 bases, and 13 bases lay in between.

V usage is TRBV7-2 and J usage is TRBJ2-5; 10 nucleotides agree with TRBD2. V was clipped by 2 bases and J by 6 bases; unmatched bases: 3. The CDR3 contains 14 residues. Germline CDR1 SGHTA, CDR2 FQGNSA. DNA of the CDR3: TGTGCCAGCAGCTTAAGCGGGAGGGGACAGACCCAGTACTTC. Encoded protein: CASSLSGRGQTQYF.

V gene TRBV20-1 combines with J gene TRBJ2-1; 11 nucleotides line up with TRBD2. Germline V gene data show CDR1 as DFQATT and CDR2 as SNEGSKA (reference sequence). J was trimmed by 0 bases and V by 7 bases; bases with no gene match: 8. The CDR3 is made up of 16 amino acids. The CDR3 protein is CSGGLAGGFSYNEQFF. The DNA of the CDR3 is TGCAGTGGCGGACTAGCGGGTGGCTTCTCCTACAATGAGCAGTTCTTC.

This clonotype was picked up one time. CDR3 region: CASYSASGIGEQYF. DNA for the CDR3: TGTGCCAGCTACTCTGCTAGCGGGATCGGCGAGCAGTACTTC. V usage is TRBV11-1 and J usage is TRBJ2-7; TRBD2 matches 9 bases. The CDR3 is 14 amino acids. Per germline, CDR1 SGHAT and CDR2 FQDESV (reference sequence). V lost 8 bases, J lost 6 bases, and 11 bases stayed unmatched.

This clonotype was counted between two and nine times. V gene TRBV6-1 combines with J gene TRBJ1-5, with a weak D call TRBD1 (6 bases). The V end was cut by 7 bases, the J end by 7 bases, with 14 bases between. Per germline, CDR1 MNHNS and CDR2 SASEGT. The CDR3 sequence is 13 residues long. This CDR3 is CASNIQGGQPQHF. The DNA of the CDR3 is TGTGCCAGCAACATACAGGGCGGGCAGCCCCAGCATTTT.

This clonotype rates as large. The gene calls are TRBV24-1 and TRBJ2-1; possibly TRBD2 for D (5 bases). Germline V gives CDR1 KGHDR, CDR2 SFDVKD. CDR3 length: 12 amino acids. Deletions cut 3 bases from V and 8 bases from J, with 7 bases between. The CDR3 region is CATSDPGYEQFF. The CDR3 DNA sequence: TGTGCCACCAGTGATCCGGGGTATGAGCAGTTCTTC.

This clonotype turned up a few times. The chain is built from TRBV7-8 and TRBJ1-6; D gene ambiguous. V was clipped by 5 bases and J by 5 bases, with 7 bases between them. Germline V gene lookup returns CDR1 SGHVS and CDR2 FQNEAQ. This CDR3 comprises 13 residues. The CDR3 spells CASSITDNSPLHF. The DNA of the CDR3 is TGTGCCAGCAGCATAACAGATAATTCACCCCTCCACTTT.

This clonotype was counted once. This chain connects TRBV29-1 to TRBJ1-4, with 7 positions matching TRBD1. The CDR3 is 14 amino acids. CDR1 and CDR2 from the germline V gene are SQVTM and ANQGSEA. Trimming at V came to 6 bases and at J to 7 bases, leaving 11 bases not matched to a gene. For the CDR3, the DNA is TGCAGCGTGGGGGAGGGGGCGCCCGGTGAAAAACTGTTTTTT. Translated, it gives CSVGEGAPGEKLFF.

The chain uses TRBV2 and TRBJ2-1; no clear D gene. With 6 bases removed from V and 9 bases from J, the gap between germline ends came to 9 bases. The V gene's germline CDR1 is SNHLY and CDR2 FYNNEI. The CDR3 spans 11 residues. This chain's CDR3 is CASRGVSEQFF. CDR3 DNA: TGTGCCAGCAGAGGCGTTTCTGAGCAGTTCTTC.

The CDR3 is CASSMGEANYGYTF. The CDR3 bases are TGTGCCAGTAGTATGGGTGAAGCTAACTATGGCTACACCTTC. V and J are TRBV19 and TRBJ1-2; D is unresolved. This CDR3 has 14 residues. Germline values: CDR1 LNHDA, CDR2 SQIVND (reference sequence). Deletions cut 3 bases from V and 0 bases from J, with 8 bases between.

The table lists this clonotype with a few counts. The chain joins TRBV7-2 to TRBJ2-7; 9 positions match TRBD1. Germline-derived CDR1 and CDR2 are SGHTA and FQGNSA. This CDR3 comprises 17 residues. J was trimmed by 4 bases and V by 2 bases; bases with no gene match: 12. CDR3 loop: CASSLTGTGQGIYEQYF. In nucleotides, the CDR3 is TGTGCCAGCAGCTTAACCGGAACGGGACAGGGAATTTACGAGCAGTACTTC.

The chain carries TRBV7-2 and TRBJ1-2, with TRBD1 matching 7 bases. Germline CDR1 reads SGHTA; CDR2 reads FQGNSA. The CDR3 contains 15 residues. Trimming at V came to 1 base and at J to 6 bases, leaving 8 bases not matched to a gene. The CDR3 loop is CASSLGSLQGNGYTF. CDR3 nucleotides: TGTGCCAGCAGCTTAGGATCGTTACAGGGGAATGGCTACACCTTC.